This entry lists 13 T cell receptor beta chains sequenced from one sample in a study of identical twins. TCRdb itself ran the 5' RACE reads through MiXCR, one entry per CDR3 protein. The profile covers 600,000 to 850,000 distinct CDR3 sequences, with about 20% appearing a single time and under 15% taken by the ten largest. Another study also made use of these data, one on T cells expressing NK-cell markers.

Source material: PBMCs. These receptors were obtained from a woman younger than 35 in good health.

The chain uses TRBV6-1 and TRBJ1-5; possible D gene TRBD1, 5 bases. V lost 6 bases, J lost 4 bases, and 7 bases lay in between. Germline assignment: CDR1 MNHNS and CDR2 SASEGT. This CDR3 is built from 12 residues. CDR3: CASRWGNQPQHF. The DNA for the CDR3 is TGTGCCAGCAGATGGGGGAATCAGCCCCAGCATTTT.

The chain is built from TRBV6-6 and TRBJ2-1; D is unresolved. Trimming shortened V by 5 bases and J by 6 bases, and 8 bases separated the two germline ends. The CDR3 is 12 residues long. From germline, CDR1 is MNHNY and CDR2 SVGAGI (reference sequence). CDR3: CASSAPANEQFF. CDR3 DNA: TGTGCCAGCAGTGCCCCCGCCAATGAGCAGTTCTTC.

This clonotype has only a few counts. The V call is TRBV7-9, the J call TRBJ2-1; D is unresolved. Germline assignment: CDR1 SEHNR and CDR2 FQNEAQ (reference sequence). Trimming shortened V by 1 base and J by 5 bases, and 6 bases separated the two germline ends. The CDR3 extends over 13 amino acids. This CDR3 reads CASSLVLDNEQFF. The CDR3 nucleotides are TGTGCCAGCAGCTTAGTCCTAGACAATGAGCAGTTCTTC.

This clonotype was seen a handful of times. The genes are TRBV5-5 and TRBJ2-2; D ambiguous. CDR3 size: 12 residues. The germline CDR1 and CDR2 sequences are SGHKS and YYEKEE (reference sequence). The ends were cut back, 4 bases at V and 6 bases at J, with 7 bases in the middle. Here the CDR3 reads CASSPFPGELFF. The CDR3 DNA is TGTGCCAGCAGCCCCTTCCCCGGGGAGCTGTTTTTT.

There are a few counts of this clonotype. V usage is TRBV7-2 and J usage is TRBJ2-1; D is unresolved. V was shortened by 5 bases and J by 13 bases, with 3 bases between the two germline ends. This CDR3 contains 8 residues. From germline, CDR1 is SGHTA and CDR2 FQGNSA. In DNA form, the CDR3 reads TGTGCCAGCAGCCTTCAGTTCTTC. Translating gives CASSLQFF. The whole variable domain, remainder taken from reference TRBV7-2 and TRBJ2-1, is GAGVSQSPSNKVTEKGKDVELRCDPISGHTALYWYRQSLGQGLEFLIYFQGNSAPDKSGLPSDRFSAERTGGSVSTLTIQRTQQEDSAVYLCASSLQFFGPGTRLTVL.

This clonotype was observed at least ten times. The chain recombines TRBV3-1 with TRBJ2-1; D not certain. Germline lookup yields CDR1 LGHDT and CDR2 YNNKEL (reference sequence). There are 14 residues in the CDR3. Trimming pared 1 base from V and 6 bases from J, leaving 10 bases between. CDR3 in DNA: TGTGCCAGCAGCCAAGCTAGTTACAGCAATGAGCAGTTCTTC. Translation gives CASSQASYSNEQFF.

This clonotype was detected a few times. V usage is TRBV7-3 and J usage is TRBJ2-2, with D uncertain. The CDR3 sequence is 16 residues long. Germline CDR1 and CDR2: SGHTA and FQGTGA. V shed 5 bases and J shed 0 bases, with 13 bases lying between them. The CDR3 DNA reads as TGTGCCAGCAGCCCCATTGGGGTGTCGAACACCGGGGAGCTGTTTTTT. This encodes CASSPIGVSNTGELFF. Looking up the rest from reference TRBV7-3 and TRBJ2-2 gives the full variable domain: GAGVSQTPSNKVTEKGKYVELRCDPISGHTALYWYRQSLGQGPEFLIYFQGTGAADDSGLPNDRFFAVRPEGSVSTLKIQRTERGDSAVYLCASSPIGVSNTGELFFGEGSRLTVL.

The rearrangement links TRBV11-2 to TRBJ1-1; D gene unclear. The CDR3 consists of 15 residues. Deletions cut 1 base from V and 1 base from J, with 10 bases between. CDR1 is SGHAT, CDR2 FQNNGV, per germline. Here the CDR3 DNA reads TGTGCCAGCAGCTTAGGTCAGACGCAGAACACTGAAGCTTTCTTT. It specifies CASSLGQTQNTEAFF.

This clonotype was seen only a few times. The rearrangement joins TRBV10-3 to TRBJ2-4, with 9 bases lining up with TRBD2. Germline V gene sequence: CDR1 ENHRY, CDR2 SYGVKD. With 11 bases clipped from V and 2 bases from J, the junction kept 19 bases outside the gene matches. The CDR3 extends over 18 amino acids. The CDR3, as DNA: TGTGCCCCGCGGGCTAGCGGGGCAGAGGTTGAGACCAAAAACATTCAGTACTTC. This sequence encodes CAPRASGAEVETKNIQYF.

In its sample, this clonotype was seen a few times. The chain joins TRBV25-1 to TRBJ2-7; D gene unclear. Germline V CDR1 and CDR2: MGHDK, SYGVNS. The CDR3 consists of 12 residues. V was cut by 7 bases and J by 2 bases, with 9 bases left in between. The CDR3 DNA reads as TGTGCCAGCACGACCGTTCCCTACGAGCAGTACTTC. It translates to CASTTVPYEQYF.

The rearrangement links TRBV20-1 to TRBJ2-7, with 7 bases aligning to TRBD2. This CDR3 is 14 amino acids long. Germline V lookup: CDR1 DFQATT, CDR2 SNEGSKA (reference sequence). The ends lost 4 bases at V and 3 bases at J; junction bases unmatched: 9. CDR3 protein: CSATRAAGNYEQYF. The CDR3 nucleotides are TGCAGTGCTACTCGGGCAGCGGGGAACTACGAGCAGTACTTC.

In DNA, the CDR3 is TGCGCCAGCAGCCCAAGACAGGGGGCGAGCACCGGGGAGCTGTTTTTT. Translating it yields CASSPRQGASTGELFF. This chain links TRBV5-1 with TRBJ2-2, with 10 bases aligning to TRBD1. With V trimmed by 4 bases and J by 4 bases, 7 bases remained unmatched. This CDR3 comprises 16 residues. Per germline, CDR1 SGHRS and CDR2 YFSETQ.

The chain couples TRBV7-2 to TRBJ2-1; the match to TRBD2 covers 11 bases. Germline values: CDR1 SGHTA, CDR2 FQGNSA. The CDR3 consists of 16 residues. The V segment lost 5 bases and the J segment 1 base; nucleotides outside the gene matches: 4. The DNA for the CDR3 is TGTGCCAGCAGCATTAGCGGGGGGGCATCCTACAATGAGCAGTTCTTC. Translated, it gives CASSISGGASYNEQFF.